The 27 T cell receptor beta chains listed next were all sequenced from one sample in a study of graft-versus-host responses after intestinal transplantation. Some clones are missing from TCRdb's copy, which holds only in-frame ones; the method was immunoSEQ multiplex PCR. The data hold tens of thousands of clones, with 80% to 90% observed a single time. Material: PBMCs, obtained 26 days after transplant. Receptor source: a human patient who received an intestinal transplant, so some T cells may come from the graft donor.

This chain uses TRBV4-1 with TRBJ1-3, with 8 bases aligning to TRBD1. CDR3 length: 17 amino acids. V shed 2 bases, J shed 3 bases, and the junction held 9 bases outside the gene matches. Germline loops: CDR1 MGHRA, CDR2 YSYEKL. The CDR3 nucleotides are TGCGCCAGCAGCCAAACCACGGACAGGGCTTATGGAAACACCATATATTTT. Protein product: CASSQTTDRAYGNTIYF.

The chain uses TRBV27 and TRBJ2-7; D gene ambiguous. The CDR3 is made up of 12 amino acids. V lost 5 bases to trimming and J lost 9 bases, with 14 bases between them. Germline V gene data show CDR1 as MNHEY and CDR2 as SMNVEV (reference sequence). The CDR3 region has the DNA TGTGCCAGCAGTAGTGGCCCCGCTGGGCAGTACTTC. Its translation is CASSSGPAGQYF.

The V gene is TRBV5-1, the J gene TRBJ2-2; D not certain. Germline V gene data show CDR1 as SGHRS and CDR2 as YFSETQ. The ends were cut back, 2 bases at V and 6 bases at J, with 5 bases in the middle. The CDR3 runs to 12 residues. The CDR3 DNA reads TGCGCCAGCAGCTTCCGTCCCGGGGAGCTGTTTTTT. Amino acid sequence: CASSFRPGELFF.

The rearrangement uses TRBV19 and TRBJ2-3, with D unresolved. From germline, CDR1 is LNHDA and CDR2 SQIVND (reference sequence). This CDR3 has 13 amino acids. The V end lost 6 bases, the J end lost 0 bases, and 7 bases lay between the germline ends. The CDR3 region is CASRAWSTDTQYF. The DNA of the CDR3 is TGTGCCAGTAGGGCCTGGAGCACAGATACGCAGTATTTT. Drawing the rest from reference TRBV19 and TRBJ2-3, the complete variable domain is DGGITQSPKYLFRKEGQNVTLSCEQNLNHDAMYWYRQDPGQGLRLIYYSQIVNDFQKGDIAEGYSVSREKKESFPLTVTSAQKNPTAFYLCASRAWSTDTQYFGPGTRLTVL.

The chain links TRBV27 to TRBJ2-7; D is possibly TRBD1 (6 bases). This CDR3 region has 14 residues. Trimming took off 5 bases at V and 2 bases at J, with 13 bases between the two ends. From germline, CDR1 is MNHEY and CDR2 SMNVEV (reference sequence). The DNA of the CDR3 is TGTGCCAGCAGTATTGCGTCAGGGGCCTACGAGCAGTACTTC. Protein product: CASSIASGAYEQYF.

CDR3 coding DNA: TGTGCCAGCAGTGAGGCAGGCTGGAACACTGAAGCTTTCTTT. It codes for CASSEAGWNTEAFF. The V and J genes are TRBV2 and TRBJ1-1; D ambiguous. The CDR3 contains 14 residues. The V and J ends lost 3 bases and 1 base respectively, with 9 bases between them. In germline, CDR1 is SNHLY, CDR2 FYNNEI.

The chain links TRBV7-6 to TRBJ2-3, with no clear D. This CDR3 has 12 residues. V lost 3 bases to trimming and J lost 4 bases, with 5 bases between them. Looked up from germline, CDR1 is SGHVS and CDR2 is FNYEAQ. CDR3 bases: TGTGCCAGCAGCTTCGGAGCAGATACGCAGTATTTT. Its protein product is CASSFGADTQYF.

This rearrangement joins TRBV5-1 to TRBJ2-1; 9 bases map to TRBD1. CDR1 is SGHRS and CDR2 is YFSETQ in the germline V gene. This CDR3 has 16 amino acids. V gave up 4 bases and J gave up 5 bases; unmatched junction bases: 10. Here the CDR3 DNA reads TGCGCCAGCAGCCATCGGGACAGGGCGCCCCACAATGAGCAGTTCTTC. Translation gives CASSHRDRAPHNEQFF.

The CDR3 DNA follows: TGTGCCACCAGCAGAGATCACGAGACAGGAGGCCAGCCCCAGCATTTT. Protein sequence: CATSRDHETGGQPQHF. This chain links TRBV15 with TRBJ1-5, with D possibly matching TRBD1 (6 bases). CDR3 size: 16 residues. V dropped 0 bases and J dropped 7 bases, with 16 bases sitting between them. The germline CDR1 and CDR2 sequences are LNHNV and YYDKDF (reference sequence).

In this sample, this clone turned up once. The V call is TRBV4-1, the J call TRBJ2-3, with 8 bases lining up with TRBD2. Trimming at V came to 1 base and at J to 3 bases, leaving 12 bases not matched to a gene. The CDR3 runs to 18 residues. Looked up from germline, CDR1 is MGHRA and CDR2 is YSYEKL. Here the CDR3 DNA reads TGCGCCAGCAGCCAAGCGGATCGGCCGGGGGGGCCTACAGATACGCAGTATTTT. This gives the protein CASSQADRPGGPTDTQYF.

The chain employs TRBV5-1 and TRBJ1-4; TRBD1 might be the D (5 bases). There are 21 residues in the CDR3. Between the trimmed V and J ends, which lost 0 bases and 0 bases, there was a span of 24 bases. CDR1 SGHRS and CDR2 YFSETQ come from the germline V gene. The CDR3 protein is CASSLEVIGGGTRPTNEKLFF. The CDR3 nucleotides are TGCGCCAGCAGCTTGGAGGTAATAGGCGGGGGGACCCGCCCAACTAATGAAAAACTGTTTTTT.

The chain couples TRBV30 to TRBJ2-7, with a weak D call TRBD2 (7 bases). The length of the CDR3 is 14 residues. V was clipped by 2 bases and J by 2 bases, with 13 bases between them. Germline CDR1 and CDR2: GTSNPN and SVGIG (reference sequence). This CDR3 is CAWSFGGGPYEQYF. The CDR3 DNA follows: TGTGCCTGGAGTTTTGGGGGGGGGCCCTACGAGCAGTACTTC.

This chain connects TRBV19 to TRBJ2-1; perhaps TRBD2 as D (5 bases). This CDR3 has 17 residues. Per the germline V gene, CDR1 is LNHDA and CDR2 is SQIVND (reference sequence). V shed 3 bases and J shed 4 bases, with 19 bases lying between them. CDR3: CASSIRSVGDRYNEQFF. In DNA, the CDR3 is TGTGCCAGTAGTATTAGGTCGGTCGGGGATCGTTACAATGAGCAGTTCTTC.

The chain is built from TRBV19 and TRBJ2-3; tentatively, D is TRBD2 (5 bases). The germline V gene encodes CDR1 LNHDA and CDR2 SQIVND (reference sequence). CDR3 size: 16 residues. The V gene lost 0 bases and the J gene lost 2 bases, with 12 bases spanning the gap. The DNA of the CDR3 is TGTGCCAGTAGTATAGATTTCGGAGGTATCACAGATACGCAGTATTTT. This encodes CASSIDFGGITDTQYF.

A note on this clone: Different DNA sequences within this sample yield the same CDR3. This chain links TRBV19 with TRBJ1-1; D gene unclear. The CDR3 runs to 13 residues. Per the germline V gene, CDR1 is LNHDA and CDR2 is SQIVND (reference sequence). Trimming took off 3 bases at V and 1 base at J, with 6 bases between the two ends. The CDR3 DNA sequence: TGTGCCAGTAGTATTGGCGGGAACACTGAAGCTTTCTTT. Protein: CASSIGGNTEAFF.

The rearrangement uses TRBV5-1 and TRBJ1-4; D perhaps matches TRBD1 (6 bases). Trimming left V 0 bases short and J 5 bases short, with 23 bases between. Germline lookup yields CDR1 SGHRS and CDR2 YFSETQ. The CDR3 is 19 residues long. The CDR3 reads CASSLEVRDTPSGNEKLFF. CDR3 coding DNA: TGCGCCAGCAGCTTGGAGGTACGGGACACTCCTTCTGGGAATGAAAAACTGTTTTTT.

The genes are TRBV11-2 and TRBJ2-5, with 8 bases matching TRBD1. Germline V gene sequence: CDR1 SGHAT, CDR2 FQNNGV. V lost 6 bases to trimming and J lost 3 bases; unmatched junction nucleotides: 6. CDR3 size: 14 residues. The CDR3 nucleotides read TGTGCCAGCAGTCCGCCGACAGGGGAAGAGACCCAGTACTTC. This gives the protein CASSPPTGEETQYF.

There are a few counts of this clone. The chain joins TRBV2 to TRBJ1-1, with TRBD1 matching 8 bases. The CDR3 consists of 15 residues. Germline V CDR1 and CDR2: SNHLY, FYNNEI. With 9 bases clipped from V and 0 bases from J, the junction kept 9 bases outside the gene matches. CDR3 loop: CARGQDTVMNTEAFF. The CDR3 nucleotides read TGTGCCAGGGGACAGGATACCGTTATGAACACTGAAGCTTTCTTT.

As concerns this clone: The sample carries other DNA sequences with the same CDR3. The rearrangement links TRBV7-9 to TRBJ1-1, with D possibly matching TRBD1 (5 bases). The V gene lost 1 base and the J gene lost 5 bases, with 8 bases spanning the gap. Germline V gene data show CDR1 as SEHNR and CDR2 as FQNEAQ (reference sequence). The length of the CDR3 is 13 residues. The DNA for the CDR3 is TGTGCCAGCAGCTTAGGGGGGGGGACTGAAGCTTTCTTT. Its translation: CASSLGGGTEAFF. The full variable domain, completed using reference TRBV7-9 and TRBJ1-1, is DTGVSQNPRHKITKRGQNVTFRCDPISEHNRLYWYRQTLGQGPEFLTYFQNEAQLEKSRLLSDRFSAERPKGSFSTLEIQRTEQGDSAMYLCASSLGGGTEAFFGQGTRLTVV.

The rearrangement links TRBV6-5 to TRBJ2-2, with D unclear. Germline V gene sequence: CDR1 MNHEY, CDR2 SVGAGI. The CDR3 sequence is 13 residues long. The ends were cut back, 5 bases at V and 6 bases at J, with 10 bases in the middle. CDR3 in amino acids: CASSDVAPGELFF. The CDR3 DNA reads as TGTGCCAGCAGTGACGTAGCTCCCGGGGAGCTGTTTTTT.

V is TRBV2 and J is TRBJ2-7; TRBD2 agrees at 11 bases. Germline V gene lookup returns CDR1 SNHLY and CDR2 FYNNEI. V shed 7 bases and J 2 bases; nucleotides not matched to a gene: 10. This CDR3 region has 16 residues. The CDR3 DNA reads TGTGCCAGCAAGATCCGACTAGCGGGGTCCACCTACGAGCAGTACTTC. This encodes CASKIRLAGSTYEQYF.

This chain uses TRBV29-1 with TRBJ2-1; TRBD1 matches at 9 bases. With 1 base clipped from V and 7 bases from J, the junction kept 14 bases outside the gene matches. Per the germline V gene, CDR1 is SQVTM and CDR2 is ANQGSEA. This CDR3 has 17 residues. CDR3 sequence reads: CSVEAPSGGQGRNEQFF. CDR3 sequence (DNA): TGCAGCGTTGAAGCCCCCTCGGGGGGACAGGGTCGGAATGAGCAGTTCTTC.

The chain has TRBV9 and TRBJ2-3; TRBD2 matches at 8 bases. V shed 3 bases and J 4 bases; nucleotides not matched to a gene: 10. This CDR3 has 16 residues. The germline V gene encodes CDR1 SGDLS and CDR2 YYNGEE. CDR3 DNA: TGTGCCAGCAGCGGCCCACCGGGACTAGGGTCAGATACGCAGTATTTT. It yields the protein CASSGPPGLGSDTQYF.

This chain connects TRBV19 to TRBJ1-5; TRBD1 might be the D (5 bases). Trimming took 7 bases from V and 4 from J, leaving 17 bases between them. This CDR3 contains 15 residues. CDR1 is LNHDA and CDR2 is SQIVND in the germline V gene (reference sequence). CDR3 in DNA: TGTGCCAGTACCTATGGGAGGGGCCCAAATCAGCCCCAGCATTTT. It yields the protein CASTYGRGPNQPQHF.

The chain employs TRBV6-5 and TRBJ1-1; 9 positions agree with TRBD1. The CDR3 is 14 amino acids. Germline V lookup: CDR1 MNHEY, CDR2 SVGAGI. J was trimmed by 2 bases and V by 8 bases; bases with no gene match: 6. The CDR3 loop is CASSRTGENTEAFF. DNA for the CDR3: TGTGCCAGCTCTAGGACAGGGGAAAACACTGAAGCTTTCTTT.

The chain has TRBV27 and TRBJ2-1; 8 positions match TRBD1. The CDR3 consists of 17 residues. The junction had 7 bases not matched to a gene; V was cut back by 0 bases and J by 3 bases. Germline V CDR1 and CDR2: MNHEY, SMNVEV (reference sequence). Here the CDR3 reads CASSLSPPGTGYNEQFF. The CDR3 bases are TGTGCCAGCAGTTTATCGCCCCCGGGGACAGGCTACAATGAGCAGTTCTTC.

The V call is TRBV4-1, the J call TRBJ1-2; 7 bases match TRBD1. The CDR3 totals 13 residues. The ends lost 1 base at V and 8 bases at J; junction bases unmatched: 4. Germline CDR1 is MGHRA and CDR2 is YSYEKL. The CDR3 reads CASSQVGGGGYTF. CDR3 DNA sequence: TGCGCCAGCAGCCAAGTAGGAGGGGGCGGCTACACCTTC.